This T cell receptor beta chain was recorded in a study of blood T cells in healthy people across ages. Each donor was a healthy Caucasian individual from Russia, aged roughly 6 to 95. The extraction recovered at least 5.5 micrograms of total RNA per sample. The CDR3 extends over 16 amino acids. The V end lost 0 bases, the J end lost 2 bases, and 13 bases lay between the germline ends. Germline assignment: CDR1 SQVTM and CDR2 ANQGSEA. The study, taken as a whole, reports: With age, beta diversity per million T cells declined roughly linearly, significantly by approximately 40.

Then a second PCR, running about 6 to 12 cycles, was carried out with a sample-barcoded 5' primer and a J-beta primer mix. Researchers report that a template-switch adaptor with 12 random nucleotides tagged each cDNA molecule. A single record per CDR3 protein comes from TCRdb applying MiXCR to the 5' RACE reads. The sample has roughly 1.6 million distinct CDR3 sequences; 34% are singletons. The table lists this clonotype with a count of one. Its antigen is unknown. The receptor comes from a woman in her 30s in good health. This rearrangement joins TRBV29-1 to TRBJ2-2, with TRBD1 as a possible D gene (5 bases). Sequenced sample: blood. The CDR3 nucleotides are TGCAGCGTTGAAGATCGAGGACGGACAAACACCGGGGAGCTGTTTTTT. It yields the protein CSVEDRGRTNTGELFF.